Given below is one T cell receptor (beta chain) in context. Its antigen is unidentified. Method: immunoSEQ multiplex PCR; TCRdb's copy keeps in-frame clones and lacks some. The table has around 82,000 clones, 82% seen once. Germline CDR1 MNHNY, CDR2 SVGAGI (reference sequence). This CDR3 spans 13 amino acids. V shed 2 bases and J 3 bases; nucleotides not matched to a gene: 1. As to time point: baseline, week 1 (first vaccination visit). The treatment is: pre-vaccination baseline after standard-of-care therapy. The data derive from a study of a mutant IDH1 vaccine in newly diagnosed glioma. Study-wide results and caveats: Changes in the top peripheral T cell clonotypes seemingly had no bearing on pseudoprogression.

The rearrangement uses TRBV6-6 and TRBJ2-7; 7 positions agree with TRBD1. The receptor was derived from a man between 40 and 49 years old with glioma. Some clones in this sample may be carry-over from other donors' samples. The sequencing used PBMCs, collected from a glioma patient treated with radiotherapy, temozolomide or both. CDR3 in amino acids: CASSYGDSYEQYF. CDR3 DNA sequence: TGTGCCAGCAGTTACGGGGACAGCTACGAGCAGTACTTC.